A selection of T cell receptor beta chains follows, all from one sample in a study of shared clonotypes between healthy human individuals. The assay was immunoSEQ multiplex PCR, and TCRdb's table has in-frame clones only and misses some. The table lists about 650,000 clones, just under 97% of them singletons. Sequenced: naive CD8+ T cells sorted from blood. The source of these receptors is a woman in her thirties in good health. Both conserved end residues are part of each CDR3. Each record gives: V gene, J gene, D gene, clone size, CDR3 DNA, CDR3 protein. D genes are given only for firm matches. Some rows have no size entry. The others give once, few or many, or a class for an expanded clone.

v_gene: TRBV2; j_gene: TRBJ2-7; d_gene: -; abundance: -; CDR3nt: TGTGCCAGCAGGCTGAGCTACGAGCAGTACTTC; CDR3aa: CASRLSYEQYF
v_gene: TRBV28; j_gene: TRBJ1-1; d_gene: -; abundance: -; CDR3nt: TGTGCCAGCAGTTTTGCCCTGAGCGGCACTGAAGCTTTCTTT; CDR3aa: CASSFALSGTEAFF
v_gene: TRBV11-2; j_gene: TRBJ2-7; d_gene: -; abundance: -; CDR3nt: TGTGCCAGCCTTGGGGCGGGCCTCAGCGCATACGAGCAGTACTTC; CDR3aa: CASLGAGLSAYEQYF
v_gene: TRBV2; j_gene: TRBJ2-2; d_gene: -; abundance: -; CDR3nt: TGTGCCAGCAGTGAATTTCCCGGGGAGCTGTTTTTT; CDR3aa: CASSEFPGELFF
v_gene: TRBV19; j_gene: TRBJ1-1; d_gene: -; abundance: -; CDR3nt: TGTGCCAGTAGTATTTCGGCAGGAGATTACGGAGCTTTCTTT; CDR3aa: CASSISAGDYGAFF
v_gene: TRBV6-6; j_gene: TRBJ2-7; d_gene: -; abundance: -; CDR3nt: TGTGCCAGCAGTTCAGGGCCCCTTTTACCCCTCTACGAGCAGTACTTC; CDR3aa: CASSSGPLLPLYEQYF
v_gene: TRBV19; j_gene: TRBJ1-2; d_gene: TRBD1; abundance: few; CDR3nt: TGTGCCAGTACCGGGACAGGAACACGTGGCTACACCTTC; CDR3aa: CASTGTGTRGYTF
v_gene: TRBV5-1; j_gene: TRBJ1-2; d_gene: -; abundance: -; CDR3nt: TGCGCCAGCAGTTATTCAAGTTACTATGGCTACACCTTC; CDR3aa: CASSYSSYYGYTF
v_gene: TRBV2; j_gene: TRBJ2-7; d_gene: -; abundance: -; CDR3nt: TGTGCCAGCAGTGAGGGCGTTAGCGTGGACGAGCAGTACTTC; CDR3aa: CASSEGVSVDEQYF
v_gene: TRBV4-1; j_gene: TRBJ2-1; d_gene: -; abundance: once; CDR3nt: TGCGCCAGCAGCCAAGGGTCCACCAGTGAGCAGTTCTTC; CDR3aa: CASSQGSTSEQFF
v_gene: TRBV4-2; j_gene: TRBJ2-1; d_gene: -; abundance: -; CDR3nt: TGTGCCAGCAGTTCCCGGGACTACAATGAGCAGTTCTTC; CDR3aa: CASSSRDYNEQFF
v_gene: TRBV27; j_gene: TRBJ2-7; d_gene: -; abundance: -; CDR3nt: TGTGCCAGCGCTTCGGGCAGAACCTACGAGCAGTACTTC; CDR3aa: CASASGRTYEQYF
v_gene: TRBV9; j_gene: TRBJ2-7; d_gene: -; abundance: -; CDR3nt: TGTGCCAGCAGCGTAGCCGGCCAACATGGGTCCGGGGAGCAGTACTTC; CDR3aa: CASSVAGQHGSGEQYF
v_gene: TRBV2; j_gene: TRBJ2-1; d_gene: TRBD2; abundance: -; CDR3nt: TGTGCCAGCAGTGTGAGCGGGAAGCAGTTCTTC; CDR3aa: CASSVSGKQFF
v_gene: TRBV2; j_gene: TRBJ2-5; d_gene: -; abundance: -; CDR3nt: TGTGCCAGCAGGCTGAGCCAGGGGCTCCAAGAGACCCAGTACTTC; CDR3aa: CASRLSQGLQETQYF
v_gene: TRBV11-1; j_gene: TRBJ1-1; d_gene: TRBD1; abundance: -; CDR3nt: TGTGCCAGCAGCTTAAAAGGGGGCCTGAACACTGAAGCTTTCTTT; CDR3aa: CASSLKGGLNTEAFF
v_gene: TRBV11-2; j_gene: TRBJ2-1; d_gene: TRBD2; abundance: -; CDR3nt: TGTGCCAGCAGCTTAGACGGACTAGCGGGATGGCTGGGCTATGAGCAGTTCTTC; CDR3aa: CASSLDGLAGWLGYEQFF
v_gene: TRBV2; j_gene: TRBJ2-2; d_gene: -; abundance: -; CDR3nt: TGTGCCAGCAGTGAACCGACTAGTGCCGGGGAGCTGTTTTTT; CDR3aa: CASSEPTSAGELFF
v_gene: TRBV5-6; j_gene: TRBJ2-1; d_gene: TRBD2; abundance: -; CDR3nt: TGTGCCAGCAGCTCCGGGACTAGCGGTTACAATGAGCAGTTCTTC; CDR3aa: CASSSGTSGYNEQFF
v_gene: TRBV7-9; j_gene: TRBJ2-1; d_gene: -; abundance: -; CDR3nt: TGTGCCAGCAGCTCTAGTGGATTGTACAATGAGCAGTTCTTC; CDR3aa: CASSSSGLYNEQFF
v_gene: TRBV5-1; j_gene: TRBJ2-7; d_gene: TRBD2; abundance: -; CDR3nt: TGCGCCAGCAGCCAAAGCGGGAACTCCTACGAGCAGTACTTC; CDR3aa: CASSQSGNSYEQYF
v_gene: TRBV29-1; j_gene: TRBJ2-1; d_gene: TRBD2; abundance: -; CDR3nt: TGCAGCGTTGGAATTTTCCGGGAGGACAATGAGCAGTTCTTC; CDR3aa: CSVGIFREDNEQFF